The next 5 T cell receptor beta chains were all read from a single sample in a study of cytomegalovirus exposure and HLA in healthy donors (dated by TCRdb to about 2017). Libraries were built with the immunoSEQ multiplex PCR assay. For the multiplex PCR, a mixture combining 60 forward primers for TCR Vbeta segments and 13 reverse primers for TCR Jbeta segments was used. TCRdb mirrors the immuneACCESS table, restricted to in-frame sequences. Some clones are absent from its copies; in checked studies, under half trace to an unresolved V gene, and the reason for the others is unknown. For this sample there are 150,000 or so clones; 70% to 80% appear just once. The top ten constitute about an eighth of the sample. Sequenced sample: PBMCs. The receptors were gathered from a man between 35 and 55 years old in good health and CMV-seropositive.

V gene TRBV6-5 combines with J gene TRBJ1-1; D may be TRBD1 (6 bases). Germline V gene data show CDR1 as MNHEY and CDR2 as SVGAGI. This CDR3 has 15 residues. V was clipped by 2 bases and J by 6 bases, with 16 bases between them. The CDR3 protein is CASSYHRADYPEAFF. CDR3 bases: TGTGCCAGCAGTTACCACAGGGCTGATTATCCTGAAGCTTTCTTT.

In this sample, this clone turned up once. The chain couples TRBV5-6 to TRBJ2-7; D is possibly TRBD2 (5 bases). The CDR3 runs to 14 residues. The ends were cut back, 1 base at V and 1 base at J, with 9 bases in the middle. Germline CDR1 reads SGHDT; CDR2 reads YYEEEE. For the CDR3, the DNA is TGTGCCAGCAGCTTGTTGGAGGTTTCCTACGAGCAGTACTTC. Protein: CASSLLEVSYEQYF.

CDR3 region: CASSLGAGATYEQYF. CDR3 DNA sequence: TGTGCCAGCAGCTTGGGAGCGGGAGCTACCTACGAGCAGTACTTC. The chain carries TRBV7-6 and TRBJ2-7; 8 nucleotides match TRBD2. Germline CDR1 SGHVS, CDR2 FNYEAQ. With 3 bases clipped from V and 2 bases from J, the junction kept 6 bases outside the gene matches. The CDR3 extends over 15 amino acids. The full variable domain, in which reference TRBV7-6 and TRBJ2-7 provide the parts outside the CDR3, is GAGVSQSPRYKVTKRGQDVALRCDPISGHVSLYWYRQALGQGPEFLTYFNYEAQQDKSGLPNDRFSAERPEGSISTLTIQRTEQRDSAMYRCASSLGAGATYEQYFGPGTRLTVT.

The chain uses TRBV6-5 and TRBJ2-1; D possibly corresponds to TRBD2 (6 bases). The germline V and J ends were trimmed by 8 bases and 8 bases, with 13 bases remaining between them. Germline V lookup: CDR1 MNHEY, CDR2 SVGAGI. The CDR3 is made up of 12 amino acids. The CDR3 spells CASRSGFYEQFF. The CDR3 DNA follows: TGTGCCAGCCGGAGCGGGTTCTATGAGCAGTTCTTC.

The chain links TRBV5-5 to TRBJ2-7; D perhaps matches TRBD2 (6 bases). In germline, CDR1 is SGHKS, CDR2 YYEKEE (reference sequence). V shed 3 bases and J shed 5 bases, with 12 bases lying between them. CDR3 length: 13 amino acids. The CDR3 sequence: CASSYSGTHEQYF. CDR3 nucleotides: TGTGCCAGCAGCTACTCCGGGACTCACGAGCAGTACTTC.